This T cell receptor (beta chain) was identified during a study of shared clonotypes between healthy human individuals. The repertoire was sequenced with immunoSEQ multiplex PCR; TCRdb's copy has only in-frame clones and lacks some. This sample has roughly 500,000 clones; around 85% occur once, and the top ten carry 10% to 15%. From germline, CDR1 is MNHNS and CDR2 SASEGT. The CDR3 is 12 amino acids. V lost 5 bases to trimming and J lost 7 bases, with 11 bases between them. The chain is built from TRBV6-1 and TRBJ1-1, with a possible D match to TRBD1 (6 bases). Input material: PBMCs. The sequence was obtained from a woman aged 40 to 49 in good health. Some clones in this sample may be carry-over from other donors' samples. The CDR3 protein is CASSLNRDEAFF. The CDR3 DNA reads as TGTGCCAGCAGTTTAAACAGGGATGAAGCTTTCTTT.